Listed below are T cell receptor beta chains from one sample, sequenced in a study of blood T cells in healthy people across ages. TCRdb re-derived calls from the 5' RACE reads in MiXCR, one entry per CDR3 protein. The sample lists 900,000 to 950,000 distinct CDR3 sequences; almost 30% were seen once. The same sample was also studied in work on T cells of mothers and their children.

The material sequenced was blood. Receptor source: a woman in her thirties or forties in good health. Both conserved end residues are trimmed from each CDR3.

>TRBV5-6
ASSLGQGLDNEQF
>TRBV7-3
ASSTQQGNNEQF
>TRBV7-3
ASSLTPPTGLGNTEAF
>TRBV4-3
ASSQDSTGANVLT
>TRBV5-1
ASSNRQGSSYNSPLH
>TRBV12-5
ASGSTSGGETDTQY
>TRBV7-9
ASSLDGDTNGYT
>TRBV7-2
ASSPLGGTGSNYGYT
>TRBV6-5
ASGAPLH
>TRBV7-2
ASSRGQGLDQPQH
>TRBV5-1
ATSGLAGVVHEQF
>TRBV5-1
ASSPSGTGTYNEQF
>TRBV7-9
ASSGARLAGVYNEQF
>TRBV12-3/TRBV12-4
ASSPSGRGVVNQPQH
>TRBV7-2
ASSARDRGLYNEQF
>TRBV15
ATSLAGGPGADTQY
>TRBV3-1
ASSNRQGNGYT
>TRBV5-6
ASSRGTAQLF
>TRBV7-2
ASRLDGRGSEQY
>TRBV28
ASIPLADLTDTQY
>TRBV12-3/TRBV12-4
ASGAGGRNTQY
>TRBV13
ASSRGTRTEAF
>TRBV27
ASSFTGGVGEQF
>TRBV28
ASSPSPGQSKETQY
>TRBV7-2
ASRWRGLTDTQY
>TRBV29-1
SVEGLAGTSSYEQY
>TRBV11-2
ASSSQGAMGNQPQH
>TRBV20-1
SATRGRATNEKLF
>TRBV9
ASSAQGASGGNEQF
>TRBV10-3
AISDQGPGYEQY
>TRBV12-3/TRBV12-4
ASTIVPYYGYT
>TRBV7-9
ASSFGGAYNSPLH
>TRBV5-1
ASSSGRGGLNEQF
>TRBV6-6
ASIDPLSVGMNTEAF
>TRBV7-9
ASSKASLADTQY
>TRBV27
ASSKSENEQF
>TRBV3-1
ASSPSGPGDSPLH
>TRBV27
ASSFRVPGQGAGNRTQY
>TRBV7-9
ASSRNFRDRQETQY
>TRBV9
ASSVGGQSTTDTQY
>TRBV5-1
ASSLVRAANTEAF
>TRBV24-1
ATSVVWLIQETQY
>TRBV7-8
ASSSRLAGGNNEQF
>TRBV5-5
ASSSNGGAGYGYT
>TRBV20-1
SARVGTSASYEQY
>TRBV5-1
ASSPDRGSNGYT
>TRBV5-1
ASSLEGQGTQY
>TRBV27
ASTPTPQGSEYEQY
>TRBV5-5
ASGFRGLETQY
>TRBV6-7
ASSYPIAGGWNEQF